The 21 T cell receptor beta chains listed next were all sequenced from one sample in a study of early T cells in non-severe SARS-CoV-2 infection. TCRdb itself ran the 5' RACE reads through MiXCR, one entry per CDR3 protein. The sample lists about 98,000 distinct CDR3 sequences, roughly 11% seen once, with around 4.7% in the top ten. Sequences were obtained from whole blood. These receptors all stem from an adult who was a healthcare worker with PCR-confirmed SARS-CoV-2 infection or an uninfected control (not recorded which).

The chain links TRBV6-5 to TRBJ2-1, with D perhaps TRBD1 (6 bases). This CDR3 spans 15 amino acids. V lost 6 bases and J 0 bases, leaving 12 bases between the germline ends. Germline V gene sequence: CDR1 MNHEY, CDR2 SVGAGI. The CDR3 DNA reads as TGTGCCAGCAGCTACGGACAGATCTCCTACAATGAGCAGTTCTTC. Residues: CASSYGQISYNEQFF.

In its sample, this clonotype was seen a few times. The DNA is left out, because the CDR3 cannot be placed on it with certainty; the CDR3 is given as TCRdb lists it. This chain connects TRBV6-5 to TRBJ1-5; the table's D call of TRBD1 was not tested on the DNA. Germline CDR1 reads MNHEY; CDR2 reads SVGAGI. The CDR3 is 16 residues long, counting both termini. The CDR3 here is CASSSSGGRSNQPQHF.

This clonotype was seen many times. This sequence joins TRBV6-5 and TRBJ2-1; D is unclear. The germline V gene has CDR1 MNHEY and CDR2 SVGAGI. With 7 bases removed from V and 0 bases from J, the gap between germline ends came to 10 bases. This CDR3 has 14 amino acids. The CDR3 bases are TGTGCCAGCACCTCCCAGAGCTCCTACAATGAGCAGTTCTTC. Its protein is CASTSQSSYNEQFF.

This clonotype has more than one count but fewer than ten. The chain employs TRBV6-1 and TRBJ1-2; D unclear. Germline CDR1 and CDR2: MNHNS and SASEGT. This CDR3 is built from 13 residues. The V gene lost 3 bases and the J gene lost 2 bases, with 7 bases spanning the gap. The CDR3 region has the DNA TGTGCCAGCAGTGAGGAGAAGAACTATGGCTACACCTTC. Translation gives CASSEEKNYGYTF.

The table lists this clonotype with a few counts. The chain carries TRBV7-9 and TRBJ1-4, with D unresolved. CDR3 length equals 14 residues. Germline values: CDR1 SEHNR, CDR2 FQNEAQ (reference sequence). V gave up 7 bases and J gave up 7 bases, with 16 bases separating them. CDR3 sequence reads: CASTLARRGEKLFF. CDR3 bases: TGTGCCAGCACCCTAGCCAGGCGCGGTGAAAAACTGTTTTTT.

The chain combines TRBV20-1 with TRBJ2-2; tentatively, D is TRBD1 (5 bases). The CDR3 extends over 13 amino acids. Germline lookup yields CDR1 DFQATT and CDR2 SNEGSKA (reference sequence). The V end lost 5 bases, the J end lost 1 base, and 8 bases lay between the germline ends. DNA of the CDR3: TGCAGTGCTTTAGGGGAGAACACCGGGGAGCTGTTTTTT. Translated, it gives CSALGENTGELFF.

This clonotype turned up a few times. The CDR3 nucleotides are TGCAGCGTTGGTAGCACAGATACGCAGTATTTT. This translates into CSVGSTDTQYF. The chain carries TRBV29-1 and TRBJ2-3; D is unresolved. V lost 4 bases to trimming and J lost 0 bases, with 2 bases between them. Looked up from germline, CDR1 is SQVTM and CDR2 is ANQGSEA. This CDR3 contains 11 residues.

The rearrangement links TRBV2 to TRBJ1-1; 8 bases line up with TRBD1. Germline V gene data show CDR1 as SNHLY and CDR2 as FYNNEI. The J segment lost 5 bases and the V segment lost 6 bases, leaving 5 bases of the junction unmatched. The CDR3 runs to 13 residues. DNA of the CDR3: TGTGCCAGCAGGACAGGGGTAGTGACTGAAGCTTTCTTT. Its protein is CASRTGVVTEAFF.

This clonotype was seen ten or more times. The V call is TRBV5-1, the J call TRBJ2-5, with TRBD2 matching 11 bases. In germline, CDR1 is SGHRS, CDR2 YFSETQ. J lost 4 bases, V lost 5 bases, and 4 bases had no gene match. This CDR3 has 14 amino acids. The CDR3 sequence is CASRLAGVLETQYF. CDR3 in DNA: TGCGCCAGCAGACTAGCGGGAGTATTAGAGACCCAGTACTTC.

This clonotype occurred a few times. The chain couples TRBV7-9 to TRBJ1-1; TRBD1 might be the D (6 bases). This CDR3 is 16 amino acids long. The V end was cut by 7 bases, the J end by 0 bases, with 18 bases between. The germline V gene has CDR1 SEHNR and CDR2 FQNEAQ (reference sequence). CDR3 protein: CASTLSGGALNTEAFF. For the CDR3, the DNA is TGTGCCAGCACCCTTAGTGGGGGGGCGCTGAACACTGAAGCTTTCTTT.

This clonotype appeared many times. The V call is TRBV10-3, the J call TRBJ1-5, with D possibly TRBD1 on 5 matching bases. This CDR3 spans 15 amino acids. Germline V gives CDR1 ENHRY, CDR2 SYGVKD. V was cut by 2 bases and J by 7 bases, with 15 bases left in between. CDR3 nucleotide sequence: TGTGCCATCAGTGAGAGGGAGGGACTCGTGCAGCCCCAGCATTTT. Amino acids: CAISEREGLVQPQHF.

The CDR3 region has the DNA TGCAGCGTTGAGGTTAGCGGGAAAACCTACGAGCAGTACTTC. Its translation: CSVEVSGKTYEQYF. V gene TRBV29-1 combines with J gene TRBJ2-7, with 8 nucleotides matching TRBD2. The CDR3 contains 14 residues. Looked up from germline, CDR1 is SQVTM and CDR2 is ANQGSEA. Germline trimming cut 3 bases from V and 2 bases from J; bases unmatched to any gene: 6.

This clonotype was recorded at least ten times. The chain recombines TRBV13 with TRBJ2-2, with 9 bases lining up with TRBD1. CDR1 is PRHDT and CDR2 is FYEKMQ in the germline V gene (reference sequence). J was trimmed by 5 bases and V by 2 bases; bases with no gene match: 12. This CDR3 has 18 residues. Here the CDR3 DNA reads TGTGCCAGCAGCTTAAATTGGCACGCGGGGACAGGGACCGGGGAGCTGTTTTTT. Its translation: CASSLNWHAGTGTGELFF. Based on the CDR3 plus reference TRBV13 and TRBJ2-2, the full variable domain is AAGVIQSPRHLIKEKRETATLKCYPIPRHDTVYWYQQGPGQDPQFLISFYEKMQSDKGSIPDRFSAQQFSDYHSELNMSSLELGDSALYFCASSLNWHAGTGTGELFFGEGSRLTVL.

This clonotype was seen more than once but under ten times. The J gene is TRBJ2-7, the V gene TRBV28; D might be TRBD1 (5 bases). The V end lost 5 bases, the J end lost 6 bases, and 14 bases lay between the germline ends. CDR1 is MDHEN and CDR2 is SYDVKM in the germline V gene. The CDR3 runs 13 residues. CDR3 amino acids: CASSITGWGEQYF. CDR3 DNA sequence: TGTGCCAGCAGTATAACAGGTTGGGGCGAGCAGTACTTC.

The rearrangement links TRBV18 to TRBJ2-5; 9 bases match TRBD1. The CDR3 spans 15 residues. The germline gives CDR1 KGHSH, CDR2 LQKENI. V lost 3 bases and J lost 4; bases outside the gene matches: 6. This CDR3 is CASSPSDRGTETQYF. In DNA, the CDR3 is TGTGCCAGCTCACCTTCCGACAGGGGGACAGAGACCCAGTACTTC.

The table lists this clonotype with a few counts. The V call is TRBV5-1, the J call TRBJ2-7, with TRBD1 matching over 7 bases. Unmatched junction bases numbered 4, after V lost 4 bases and J lost 3 bases. Looked up from germline, CDR1 is SGHRS and CDR2 is YFSETQ. The CDR3 runs to 13 residues. CDR3 DNA: TGCGCCAGCAGCAAGGACAGGTTCTACGAGCAGTACTTC. This codes for CASSKDRFYEQYF.

This chain uses TRBV5-1 with TRBJ2-1; D might be TRBD1 (6 bases). V was clipped by 0 bases and J by 4 bases, with 11 bases between them. Germline V gives CDR1 SGHRS, CDR2 YFSETQ. CDR3 length: 15 residues. DNA for the CDR3: TGCGCCAGCAGCTTGGTCATCGGACAGTACAATGAGCAGTTCTTC. Translation: CASSLVIGQYNEQFF.

The rearrangement joins TRBV12-3 or TRBV12-4 to TRBJ2-7; D is possibly TRBD1 (5 bases). The CDR3 totals 14 residues. V lost 6 bases, J lost 4 bases, and 16 bases lay in between. DNA of the CDR3: TGTGCCAGCAGCCTACAGGTACCCCCTTACGAGCAGTACTTC. Its protein is CASSLQVPPYEQYF.

This clonotype was found many times. The V and J genes are TRBV5-5 and TRBJ2-1; 12 bases agree with TRBD2. The length of the CDR3 is 17 residues. After removal of 0 bases from V and 10 bases from J, the junction contained 11 bases not matched to a gene. The germline gives CDR1 SGHKS, CDR2 YYEKEE (reference sequence). The CDR3 loop reads CASSLAFMGTSGSEQFF. In nucleotides, the CDR3 is TGTGCCAGCAGCTTGGCCTTTATGGGGACTAGCGGGTCAGAGCAGTTCTTC.

The sample holds many counts of this clonotype. The chain uses TRBV19 and TRBJ1-5; unclear D gene. Deletions cut 3 bases from V and 5 bases from J, with 17 bases between. Looked up from germline, CDR1 is LNHDA and CDR2 is SQIVND (reference sequence). The CDR3 is 16 residues long. This CDR3 is CASSMDLGDEHQPQHF. The CDR3 coding sequence is TGTGCCAGTAGTATGGACCTGGGAGATGAACATCAGCCCCAGCATTTT.

This clonotype was counted between two and nine times. This sequence joins TRBV19 and TRBJ2-1, with D hard to call. Per germline, CDR1 LNHDA and CDR2 SQIVND (reference sequence). V shed 7 bases and J shed 7 bases, with 17 bases lying between them. The CDR3 length is 14 residues. CDR3 in amino acids: CASTRSFNLNEQFF. As DNA, the CDR3 is TGTGCCAGTACCAGGTCCTTCAACTTGAATGAGCAGTTCTTC.